These 27 T cell receptor beta chains originate from one sample sequenced in a study of tumor-infiltrating lymphocytes in oesophageal squamous cell carcinoma. TCRdb fed the PCR reads into MiXCR, producing one record per CDR3 protein. The sample includes some 10,000 distinct CDR3 sequences, approximately 54% of them seen just once. The specimen was esophageal tumor tissue. These receptor sequences come from a male donor with esophageal squamous cell carcinoma.

The V gene is TRBV30, the J gene TRBJ2-1, with 10 positions matching TRBD2. CDR3 length equals 14 residues. Germline V gene data show CDR1 as GTSNPN and CDR2 as SVGIG (reference sequence). The ends lost 1 base at V and 9 bases at J; junction bases unmatched: 6. CDR3 in amino acids: CAWSEGLAVVEQFF. CDR3 bases: TGTGCCTGGAGTGAAGGACTAGCGGTAGTTGAGCAGTTCTTC.

The gene calls are TRBV6-5 and TRBJ2-1; 11 positions agree with TRBD2. The V segment lost 4 bases and the J segment 8 bases; nucleotides outside the gene matches: 7. In germline, CDR1 is MNHEY, CDR2 SVGAGI. The CDR3 consists of 15 residues. The CDR3 region has the DNA TGTGCCAGCAGTTGGCTAGCGGGAGGCGGTGATGAGCAGTTCTTC. Residues: CASSWLAGGGDEQFF.

There are many counts of this clonotype. The chain combines TRBV5-1 with TRBJ2-5, with TRBD2 matching over 11 bases. The CDR3 length is 18 residues. Germline V gene data show CDR1 as SGHRS and CDR2 as YFSETQ. V lost 2 bases to trimming and J lost 4 bases; unmatched junction nucleotides: 13. CDR3: CASSFSLFRTSGLETQYF. CDR3 in DNA: TGCGCCAGCAGCTTTTCTTTGTTCCGGACTAGCGGGCTAGAGACCCAGTACTTC.

The chain recombines TRBV7-2 with TRBJ2-1; 9 bases are shared with TRBD2. Germline CDR1 reads SGHTA; CDR2 reads FQGNSA. The CDR3 spans 15 residues. With 5 bases clipped from V and 6 bases from J, the junction kept 8 bases outside the gene matches. The CDR3 DNA sequence: TGTGCCAGCAGCACCTTAGCGGGAGAGCGCAATGAGCAGTTCTTC. This gives the protein CASSTLAGERNEQFF.

This clonotype was seen only a few times. The J gene is TRBJ2-3, the V gene TRBV11-1, with D possibly matching TRBD2 (5 bases). Trimming left V 2 bases short and J 4 bases short, with 10 bases between. In germline, CDR1 is SGHAT, CDR2 FQDESV (reference sequence). This CDR3 has 14 amino acids. The chain's CDR3 is CASSLPAEADTQYF. In DNA, the CDR3 is TGTGCCAGCAGCTTACCAGCGGAAGCAGATACGCAGTATTTT.

The chain carries TRBV12-3 or TRBV12-4 and TRBJ2-1; 12 bases match TRBD2. The junction had 10 bases not matched to a gene; V was cut back by 6 bases and J by 13 bases. This CDR3 comprises 14 residues. DNA for the CDR3: TGTGCCAGCAGGACTAGCGGGAGCTCAGAGAGCCAGTTCTTC. Translation gives CASRTSGSSESQFF.

The chain joins TRBV7-8 to TRBJ1-1; D may be TRBD1 (5 bases). Germline CDR1 is SGHVS and CDR2 is FQNEAQ. Between the trimmed V and J ends, which lost 5 bases and 0 bases, there was a span of 16 bases. The CDR3 sequence is 16 residues long. CDR3 sequence: CASSPRGGALNTEAFF. CDR3 DNA sequence: TGTGCCAGCAGCCCCCGGGGGGGAGCTTTGAACACTGAAGCTTTCTTT.

The gene calls are TRBV25-1 and TRBJ1-2; tentative D call: TRBD1 (5 bases). V lost 5 bases and J lost 2, with 6 bases in between. Germline CDR1 MGHDK, CDR2 SYGVNS. The CDR3 runs 12 residues. The CDR3 reads CASSWGNYGYTF. The CDR3 bases are TGTGCCAGCAGTTGGGGGAACTATGGCTACACCTTC.

In its sample, this clonotype was seen a few times. This chain uses TRBV20-1 with TRBJ1-5, with D uncertain. V lost 5 bases, J lost 7 bases, and 18 bases lay in between. The CDR3 sequence is 14 residues long. Germline loops: CDR1 DFQATT, CDR2 SNEGSKA (reference sequence). CDR3 in DNA: TGCAGTGCTCCCGGGAGGTTTACGGGGCAGCCCCAGCATTTT. It encodes CSAPGRFTGQPQHF.

The chain uses TRBV11-2 and TRBJ2-1; 11 nucleotides line up with TRBD2. After removal of 2 bases from V and 4 bases from J, the junction contained 1 base not matched to a gene. In germline, CDR1 is SGHAT, CDR2 FQNNGV. The CDR3 has 15 amino acids. The CDR3 DNA sequence: TGTGCCAGCAGCTTACGACTAGCGGGGTACAATGAGCAGTTCTTC. Translating it yields CASSLRLAGYNEQFF.

Within the sample, this clonotype is large. The chain links TRBV7-6 to TRBJ2-1; 7 bases fit TRBD2. Trimming at V came to 6 bases and at J to 0 bases, leaving 8 bases not matched to a gene. Germline loops: CDR1 SGHVS, CDR2 FNYEAQ. The length of the CDR3 is 16 residues. The CDR3 spells CASSSTSESSYNEQFF. In DNA form, the CDR3 reads TGTGCCAGCAGTTCCACTAGCGAAAGCTCCTACAATGAGCAGTTCTTC.

As regards this clonotype: A much larger clone differs by one base, so this may be a read error. The genes are TRBV27 and TRBJ2-7, with 9 bases that match TRBD2. Germline assignment: CDR1 MNHEY and CDR2 SMNVEV (reference sequence). This CDR3 contains 15 residues. Trimming took 1 base from V and 7 from J; bases not matched to a gene: 8. CDR3 bases: TGTGCCAGCAGTTTATTCAGCGGGAGGTGGAATGAGCAGTACTTC. As protein: CASSLFSGRWNEQYF.

This clonotype is large by share. V usage is TRBV12-3 or TRBV12-4 and J usage is TRBJ2-7; D may be TRBD2 (5 bases). The CDR3 sequence is 13 residues long. Trimming pared 6 bases from V and 0 bases from J, leaving 9 bases between. This CDR3 is CASRLENSYEQYF. As DNA, the CDR3 is TGTGCCAGCAGACTAGAGAACTCCTACGAGCAGTACTTC.

This clonotype was counted a single time. The chain recombines TRBV5-1 with TRBJ2-1, with D possibly matching TRBD2 (6 bases). Trimming cost V 4 bases and J 3 bases, with 11 bases left between them. Looked up from germline, CDR1 is SGHRS and CDR2 is YFSETQ. The length of the CDR3 is 14 residues. The CDR3 bases are TGCGCCAGCAGCCCAGGGACTTACTACAATGAGCAGTTCTTC. This gives the protein CASSPGTYYNEQFF.

In this sample, this clonotype is medium-sized. The CDR3 region has the DNA TGTGCCGGACGTTACTTGCACACCGGGGAGCTGTTTTTT. It specifies CAGRYLHTGELFF. The V and J genes are TRBV12-3 or TRBV12-4 and TRBJ2-2, with no clear D. The germline V and J ends were trimmed by 11 bases and 3 bases, with 13 bases remaining between them. The CDR3 contains 13 residues.

The chain uses TRBV7-8 and TRBJ1-2; D call uncertain. V was shortened by 1 base and J by 1 base, with 10 bases between the two germline ends. Germline CDR1 is SGHVS and CDR2 is FQNEAQ. The CDR3 length is 15 residues. The DNA for the CDR3 is TGTGCCAGCAGCTTAGGATCCGGGTTTAACTATGGCTACACCTTC. It is translated as CASSLGSGFNYGYTF. The full variable domain, in which reference TRBV7-8 and TRBJ1-2 provide the parts outside the CDR3, is GAGVSQSPRYKVAKRGQDVALRCDPISGHVSLFWYQQALGQGPEFLTYFQNEAQLDKSGLPSDRFFAERPEGSVSTLKIQRTQQEDSAVYLCASSLGSGFNYGYTFGSGTRLTVV.

Points on this clonotype: One end of the junction is discordant with germline, which a read error may explain. V gene TRBV7-6 combines with J gene TRBJ2-5, with 14 positions matching TRBD2. Germline V lookup: CDR1 SGHVS, CDR2 FNYEAQ. CDR3 length equals 15 residues. This chain's CDR3 is CASSRLAGGVDTQYF. As DNA, the CDR3 is TGTGCTAGCAGCCGACTAGCGGGGGGGGTAGATACGCAGTACTTC. The variable domain in full, with the rest retrieved from reference TRBV7-6 and TRBJ2-5, is GAGVSQSPRYKVTKRGQDVALRCDPISGHVSLYWYRQALGQGPEFLTYFNYEAQQDKSGLPNDRFSAERPEGSISTLTIQRTEQRDSAMYRCASSRLAGGVDTQYFGPGTRLLVL.

This clonotype was counted a few times. The chain joins TRBV7-9 to TRBJ2-3; 8 bases match TRBD2. The J segment lost 1 base and the V segment lost 7 bases, leaving 10 bases of the junction unmatched. Per germline, CDR1 SEHNR and CDR2 FQNEAQ (reference sequence). The CDR3 has 16 amino acids. The DNA for the CDR3 is TGTGCCAGCACCTTCCATTTAGCGGGACGCACAGATACGCAGTATTTT. Protein product: CASTFHLAGRTDTQYF.

A note on this clonotype: In this CDR3 the conserved last residue, phenylalanine or tryptophan, is missing, so a read error is likely. The limits of the CDR3 on the DNA are not certain, so only TCRdb's listed CDR3 is given. The J gene is TRBJ2-6, the V gene TRBV7-3; no check of the table's D call, TRBD2, against the DNA was made. From germline, CDR1 is SGHTA and CDR2 FQGTGA. The CDR3 totals 8 residues, both ends included. This chain's CDR3 is CASSLFSG.

About this clonotype: The junction differs from germline at one of its ends, possibly a read error. The CDR3 sequence is CASSPGVAGSQETQYF. The DNA for the CDR3 is TGTGCTAGCAGCCCCGGGGTAGCGGGCTCTCAAGAGACCCAGTACTTC. The gene calls are TRBV7-6 and TRBJ2-1; 7 bases match TRBD2. TRBJ2-5 explains the end of the DNA better; the J call may be wrong. The CDR3 is made up of 16 amino acids. The germline V gene encodes CDR1 SGHVS and CDR2 FNYEAQ.

This clonotype has just a few counts. The chain couples TRBV7-2 to TRBJ2-1; 9 bases are shared with TRBD2. Per germline, CDR1 SGHTA and CDR2 FQGNSA. CDR3 length: 18 residues. Germline trimming cut 3 bases from V and 7 bases from J; bases unmatched to any gene: 16. The CDR3 DNA follows: TGTGCCAGCAGCTTGGCCTTCGCGGGACTAGCATTTGGTAATGAGCAGTTCTTC. It codes for CASSLAFAGLAFGNEQFF.

There are a few counts of this clonotype. The chain joins TRBV7-2 to TRBJ2-1; D is unresolved. With the DNA end fitting TRBJ2-7 better, the J assignment may be wrong. The length of the CDR3 is 12 residues. The germline CDR1 and CDR2 sequences are SGHTA and FQGNSA. The CDR3 bases are TGTGCCAGCAGCTCTTACTTAGGCGAGCAGTACTTC. Translated: CASSSYLGEQYF.

Comment on this clonotype: The conserved phenylalanine or tryptophan is not found at the CDR3 terminus, so this likely reflects a read error. Because the CDR3's place on the DNA is in doubt, the DNA is left out and the CDR3 is given as listed by TCRdb. The chain combines TRBV6-1 with TRBJ2-3; the DNA was not used to check the table's D call, TRBD1. The CDR3 adds up to 18 amino acids, both ends counted. CDR1 MNHNS and CDR2 SASEGT come from the germline V gene. The CDR3 loop is CASSYAGTGKVAATPSVR.

This clonotype was detected only once. Since a much larger clone is just one base distant, this may be a read error. The DNA is left out, because the CDR3 cannot be placed on it with certainty; the CDR3 is given as TCRdb lists it. The chain recombines TRBV7-9 with TRBJ2-3; the table's D gene call, TRBD2, was not cross checked with the DNA. The CDR3 has 16 amino acids, counting both end residues. The germline V gene encodes CDR1 SEHNR and CDR2 FQNEAQ (reference sequence). CDR3 amino acids: CASSFGAGTNTGELYF.

This clonotype was seen a handful of times. This CDR3 reads CASSFSTWAGNEQFF. DNA of the CDR3: TGTGCCAGCAGTTTCTCAACATGGGCCGGGAATGAGCAGTTCTTC. V gene TRBV7-2 combines with J gene TRBJ2-1; D is unclear. Germline CDR1 and CDR2: SGHTA and FQGNSA. The V end lost 6 bases, the J end lost 7 bases, and 19 bases lay between the germline ends. The CDR3 consists of 15 residues.

The genes are TRBV6-1 and TRBJ2-3; D perhaps matches TRBD2 (5 bases). The germline CDR1 and CDR2 sequences are MNHNS and SASEGT. The CDR3 has 13 residues. The germline V and J ends were trimmed by 8 bases and 14 bases, with 23 bases remaining between them. The CDR3: CASLGRVAGELYF. The CDR3 nucleotides read TGTGCCAGCCTCGGTCGCGTGGCCGGGGAGCTGTATTTT.

This clonotype is deemed medium-sized. This chain connects TRBV7-2 to TRBJ1-4; D unclear. Germline assignment: CDR1 SGHTA and CDR2 FQGNSA. The CDR3 consists of 12 residues. The V end was cut by 3 bases, the J end by 7 bases, with 6 bases between. CDR3 nucleotides: TGTGCCAGCAGCTTGTTAGGTGAAAAACTGTTTTTT. Translated: CASSLLGEKLFF.